This T cell receptor (beta chain) came from a study of blood T cells in healthy people across ages. The use of a sample-barcoded 5' primer and a J-beta primer mix characterized a second PCR of roughly 7 to 12 cycles. Via MiXCR, TCRdb re-called the 5' RACE reads, giving one row per CDR3 protein. The top ten hold less than 8% of the sample, which has about 1,400,000 distinct CDR3 sequences, 42% seen once. CDR3 size: 16 residues. CDR1 and CDR2 (germline): SGHDN, FVKESK. Trimming cost V 0 bases and J 8 bases, with 17 bases left between them. This sequence was found in a woman aged 18-35 years in good health. The sequencing input was blood. V usage is TRBV14 and J usage is TRBJ2-1; D is perhaps TRBD1 (6 bases). CDR3 region: CASSQDLGGWVHEQFF. The CDR3 DNA sequence: TGTGCCAGCAGCCAAGATCTAGGGGGATGGGTGCATGAGCAGTTCTTC.